The 5 T cell receptor beta chains below all came from one sample that was sequenced in a study of T cell responses to AZD1222 COVID-19 vaccine. The assay was immunoSEQ multiplex PCR, and TCRdb's table has in-frame clones only and misses some. The sample has roughly 100,000 clones; roughly 80% are singletons. The sample in question was peripheral blood, obtained on day 0 of AZD1222 vaccination. The receptors derive from an adult in good health.

The chain employs TRBV6-6 and TRBJ2-2, with 7 bases identical to TRBD1. CDR1 MNHNY and CDR2 SVGAGI come from the germline V gene (reference sequence). V lost 7 bases, J lost 4 bases, and 3 bases stayed unmatched. This CDR3 contains 13 residues. In nucleotides, the CDR3 is TGTGCCAGCACGTACAGGGGCACCGGGGAGCTGTTTTTT. Amino acid sequence: CASTYRGTGELFF.

The chain has TRBV19 and TRBJ2-1; 7 nucleotides line up with TRBD1. The length of the CDR3 is 13 residues. CDR1 and CDR2 (germline): LNHDA, SQIVND (reference sequence). The J segment lost 4 bases and the V segment lost 7 bases, leaving 4 bases of the junction unmatched. The CDR3 DNA reads as TGTGCCAGTAACAGGGGCCGTTACAATGAGCAGTTCTTC. The encoded protein is CASNRGRYNEQFF.

The genes are TRBV7-8 and TRBJ2-7, with a tentative D call TRBD2 (6 bases). The CDR3 runs 14 residues. V shed 6 bases and J shed 2 bases, with 14 bases lying between them. The germline V gene encodes CDR1 SGHVS and CDR2 FQNEAQ. The CDR3 sequence: CASRTPGDPYEQYF. Here the CDR3 DNA reads TGTGCCAGCAGGACTCCGGGGGATCCCTACGAGCAGTACTTC.

This sequence joins TRBV6-2 or TRBV6-3 and TRBJ1-5; D gene uncertain. CDR3 length equals 12 residues. The germline V and J ends were trimmed by 4 bases and 10 bases, with 11 bases remaining between them. Germline CDR1 MNHEY, CDR2 SVGEGT. The CDR3 loop reads CASSWERVPQHF. CDR3 in DNA: TGTGCCAGCAGTTGGGAGAGAGTACCCCAGCATTTT.

The J gene is TRBJ1-1, the V gene TRBV9, with TRBD1 identical over 7 bases. The CDR3 consists of 15 residues. V dropped 4 bases and J dropped 2; count of bases not matched to a gene: 8. The germline gives CDR1 SGDLS, CDR2 YYNGEE. CDR3 in amino acids: CASSQGGTPNTEAFF. The DNA for the CDR3 is TGTGCCAGCAGCCAGGGGGGCACCCCTAACACTGAAGCTTTCTTT.